The clone carrying this T cell receptor beta chain is judged medium-sized (0.01 to 0.1%). Since it is a stray read in a library aimed at alpha chains, this beta chain has a size that is not meaningful. The data belong to a study of spatial heterogeneity in lung cancer. Study context: Sequence detection consistently recorded a greater number of beta-chain than alpha-chain sequences.

Specified time point: sample taken at primary tumor resection. Unsorted whole RNA samples from tumor, nontumor lung or frozen PBMC were sequenced. MiXCR, run by TCRdb on the 5' RACE reads, gives a single entry per CDR3 protein. The sample consists of approximately 3,100 distinct CDR3 sequences, under 3.5% of them appearing once. Germline assignment: CDR1 LGHNA and CDR2 YSLEER. The CDR3 runs 16 residues. V lost 1 base, J lost 2 bases, and 0 bases stayed unmatched. V and J are TRBV4-3 and TRBJ2-6, with 9 bases matching TRBD1. Material: lung tissue, obtained at surgery. The sequence was collected from a human donor with early-stage non-small cell lung cancer. CDR3 sequence (DNA): TGCGCCAGCAGCCAAGGGACAGGGGCTGGGGCCAACGTCCTGACTTTC. Amino acids: CASSQGTGAGANVLTF.